This TCR beta chain is drawn from a study of blood T cell repertoires in COVID-19. Original handling: Scientists estimated how many nucleated cells there were by amplifying reference gene primers. Measured with immunoSEQ multiplex PCR; TCRdb has only the in-frame clones, and not every one. V and J calls and clone size come straight from that table; D and trimming were deduced from the DNA. Counted here are about 130,000 clones, roughly 74% occurring once; the ten biggest clones make up over 5.5%. CDR1 is SGHRS and CDR2 is YFSETQ in the germline V gene. The ends lost 0 bases at V and 5 bases at J; junction bases unmatched: 0. This CDR3 comprises 14 residues. On this clone: Other nucleotide sequences from this sample produce the same CDR3.

This chain links TRBV5-1 with TRBJ1-5; 9 nucleotides align to TRBD1. This TCR was sampled from a man older than 75 with COVID-19, enrolled during active disease. The sequenced material came from peripheral blood. CDR3 loop: CASSLGQGDQPQHF. The CDR3 coding sequence is TGCGCCAGCAGCTTGGGACAGGGGGATCAGCCCCAGCATTTT.